This TCR beta chain is from a study of human CD8 memory T cell subsets. It was negative magnetic separation that enriched the total CD8+ T cells. Whole-study findings and limits: T cells showing similarly high diversity were the stem-like memory and precursor exhausted cells, not the effector memory cells. Estimation by Chao1 suggested that stem-like memory T cells had more diversity than did precursor exhausted T cells.

The CDR3 has 14 amino acids. Germline CDR1 MNHEY, CDR2 SVGEGT. Preparation of the TCR beta libraries relied on UMI-labeled 5' RACE. Authors' data handling: Libraries were built for TCR beta, and each one held between roughly 3,000 and 20,000 functional CDR3 beta clonotypes. After re-calling the 5' RACE reads, TCRdb lists one entry per CDR3 protein, DNA absent. The V and J calls and clone size come from TCRdb's table, not from the authors' own analysis. Here the sample table reports about 3,900 distinct CDR3 sequences. Worth noting for this clonotype: Antigen unknown.

The receptor comes from a human donor in good health. The sequenced sample was CD8+ T cells from PBMCs. This rearrangement joins TRBV6-2 or TRBV6-3 to TRBJ2-1; lacking DNA, the TRBD1 call made by TCRdb goes unchecked. CDR3 amino acids: CASAGQETYNEQFF.